The table lists the clone carrying this T cell receptor (beta chain) with a few counts. The antigen is undetermined. This sample was included in a study of shared clonotypes between healthy human individuals. The CDR3 has 12 residues. Per the germline V gene, CDR1 is SQVTM and CDR2 is ANQGSEA. The V and J ends lost 4 bases and 7 bases respectively, with 13 bases between them. Study outcomes and limitations: Sequencing depth was a factor that was expected to affect clonotype sharing among donors.

Deep-level assay runs were performed. Profiling relied on immunoSEQ multiplex PCR, and the TCRdb table lists in-frame clones only, not all of them. The table shows around 1 million clones, with 70% to 85% occurring only once. Adults of Caucasian background living in Nashville, Tennessee made up all donors. Material: memory CD4+ T cells sorted from blood. Subset reported: CD45RA-negative fraction. This sequence joins TRBV29-1 and TRBJ1-1; D not certain. This clonotype was obtained from a man between 18 and 35 years old in good health. CDR3 amino acids: CSVAPSTGEAFF. As DNA, the CDR3 is TGCAGCGTTGCCCCCTCAACGGGTGAAGCTTTCTTT.